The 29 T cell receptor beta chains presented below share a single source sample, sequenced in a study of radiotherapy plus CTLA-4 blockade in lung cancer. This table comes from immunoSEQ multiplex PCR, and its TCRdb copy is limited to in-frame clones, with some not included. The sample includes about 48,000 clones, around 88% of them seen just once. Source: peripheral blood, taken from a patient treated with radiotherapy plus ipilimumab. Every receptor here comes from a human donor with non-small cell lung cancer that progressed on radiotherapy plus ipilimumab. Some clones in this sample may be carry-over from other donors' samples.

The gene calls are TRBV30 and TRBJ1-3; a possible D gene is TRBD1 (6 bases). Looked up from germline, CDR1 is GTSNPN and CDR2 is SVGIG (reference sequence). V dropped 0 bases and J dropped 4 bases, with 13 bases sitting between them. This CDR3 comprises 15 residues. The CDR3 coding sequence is TGTGCCTGGAGTGTATGGGGGCCGGGGGGAAACACCATATATTTT. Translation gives CAWSVWGPGGNTIYF.

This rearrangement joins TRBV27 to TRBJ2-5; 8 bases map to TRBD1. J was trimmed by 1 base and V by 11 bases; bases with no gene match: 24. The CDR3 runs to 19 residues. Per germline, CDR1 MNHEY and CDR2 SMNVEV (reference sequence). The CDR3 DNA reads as TGTGCCCCCGAGGACAGGGTAGAAGGAGGTGAAAGGGGCCAAGAGACCCAGTACTTC. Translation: CAPEDRVEGGERGQETQYF.

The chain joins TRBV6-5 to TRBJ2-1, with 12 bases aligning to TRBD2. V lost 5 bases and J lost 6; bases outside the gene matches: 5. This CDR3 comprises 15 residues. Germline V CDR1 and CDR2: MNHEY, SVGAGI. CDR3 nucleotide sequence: TGTGCCAGCAGTCGACTAGCGGGAGTTTTCAATGAGCAGTTCTTC. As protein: CASSRLAGVFNEQFF.

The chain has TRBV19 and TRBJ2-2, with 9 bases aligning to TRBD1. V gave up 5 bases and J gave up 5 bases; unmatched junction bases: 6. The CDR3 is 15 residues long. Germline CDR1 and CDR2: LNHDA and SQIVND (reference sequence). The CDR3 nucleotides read TGTGCCAGTAGTGTCCCGGGACAGGGAACCGGGGAGCTGTTTTTT. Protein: CASSVPGQGTGELFF.

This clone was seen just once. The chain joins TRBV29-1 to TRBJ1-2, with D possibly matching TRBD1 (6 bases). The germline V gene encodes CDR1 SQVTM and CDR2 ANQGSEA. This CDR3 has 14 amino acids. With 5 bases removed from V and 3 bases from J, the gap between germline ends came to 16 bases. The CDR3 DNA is TGCAGCGTTACATGGGGCAGGGGCTACTATGGCTACACCTTC. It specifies CSVTWGRGYYGYTF.

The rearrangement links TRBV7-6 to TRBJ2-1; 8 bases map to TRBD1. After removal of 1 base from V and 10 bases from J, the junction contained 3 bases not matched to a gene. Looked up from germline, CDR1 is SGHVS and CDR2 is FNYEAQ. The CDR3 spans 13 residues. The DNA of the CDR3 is TGTGCCAGCAGCTTAGTTCAGGGGGCCGAGCAGTTCTTC. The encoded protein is CASSLVQGAEQFF. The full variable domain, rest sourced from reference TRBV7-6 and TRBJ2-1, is GAGVSQSPRYKVTKRGQDVALRCDPISGHVSLYWYRQALGQGPEFLTYFNYEAQQDKSGLPNDRFSAERPEGSISTLTIQRTEQRDSAMYRCASSLVQGAEQFFGPGTRLTVL.

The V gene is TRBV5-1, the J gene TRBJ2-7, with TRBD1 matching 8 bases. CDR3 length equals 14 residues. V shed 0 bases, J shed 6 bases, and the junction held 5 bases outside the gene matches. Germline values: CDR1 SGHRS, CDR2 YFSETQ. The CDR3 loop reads CASSLDAGGGEQYF. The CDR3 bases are TGCGCCAGCAGCTTGGATGCAGGGGGCGGCGAGCAGTACTTC.

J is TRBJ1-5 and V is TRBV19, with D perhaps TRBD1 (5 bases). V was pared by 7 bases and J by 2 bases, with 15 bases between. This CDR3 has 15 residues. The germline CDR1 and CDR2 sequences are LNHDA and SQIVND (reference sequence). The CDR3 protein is CASTPGWGGNQPQHF. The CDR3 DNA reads TGTGCCAGTACCCCGGGTTGGGGGGGCAATCAGCCCCAGCATTTT.

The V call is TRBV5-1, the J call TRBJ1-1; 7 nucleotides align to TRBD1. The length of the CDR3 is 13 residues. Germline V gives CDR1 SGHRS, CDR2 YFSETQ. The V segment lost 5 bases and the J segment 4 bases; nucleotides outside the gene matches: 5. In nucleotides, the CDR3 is TGCGCCAGCAGACAGAACAGGGGCACTGAAGCTTTCTTT. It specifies CASRQNRGTEAFF.

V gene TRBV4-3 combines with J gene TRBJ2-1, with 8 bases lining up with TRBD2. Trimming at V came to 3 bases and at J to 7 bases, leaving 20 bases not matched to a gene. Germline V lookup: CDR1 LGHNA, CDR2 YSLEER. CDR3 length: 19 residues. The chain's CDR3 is CASSQTARGIVGGRNEQFF. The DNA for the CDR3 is TGCGCCAGCAGCCAGACAGCGAGAGGGATTGTCGGCGGGAGGAATGAGCAGTTCTTC.

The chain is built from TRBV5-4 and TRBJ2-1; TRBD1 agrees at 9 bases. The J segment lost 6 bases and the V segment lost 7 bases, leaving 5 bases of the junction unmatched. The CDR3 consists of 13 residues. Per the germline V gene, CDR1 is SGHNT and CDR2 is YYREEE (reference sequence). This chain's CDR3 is CASRDRVVNEQFF. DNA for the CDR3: TGTGCCAGCCGGGACAGGGTCGTCAATGAGCAGTTCTTC.

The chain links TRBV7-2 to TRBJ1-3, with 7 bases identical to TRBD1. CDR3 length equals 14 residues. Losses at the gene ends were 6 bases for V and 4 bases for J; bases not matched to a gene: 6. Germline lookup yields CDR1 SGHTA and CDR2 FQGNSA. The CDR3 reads CASSLQGYGNTIYF. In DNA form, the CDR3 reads TGTGCCAGCAGTCTACAGGGGTACGGAAACACCATATATTTT.

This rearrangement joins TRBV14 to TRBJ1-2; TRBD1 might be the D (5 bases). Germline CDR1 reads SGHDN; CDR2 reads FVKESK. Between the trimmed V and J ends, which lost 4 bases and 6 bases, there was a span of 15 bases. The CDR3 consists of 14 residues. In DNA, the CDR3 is TGTGCCAGCAGCCCTGAAAACAGGATCGATGGCTACACCTTC. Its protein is CASSPENRIDGYTF.

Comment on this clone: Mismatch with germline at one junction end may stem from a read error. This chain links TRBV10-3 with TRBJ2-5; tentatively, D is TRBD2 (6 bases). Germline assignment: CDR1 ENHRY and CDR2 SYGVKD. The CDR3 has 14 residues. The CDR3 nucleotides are TGTGCCATCAGTGAGTCCCGGGAGATTGGGCCCTCCGACTTC. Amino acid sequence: CAISESREIGPSDF.

The CDR3 sequence is CASRAGLSGEQFF. The CDR3 DNA follows: TGTGCCAGCAGAGCCGGACTCTCCGGCGAGCAGTTCTTC. The chain recombines TRBV2 with TRBJ2-1; D is perhaps TRBD2 (5 bases). Germline CDR1 is SNHLY and CDR2 is FYNNEI. The CDR3 has 13 amino acids. V dropped 6 bases and J dropped 10 bases, with 16 bases sitting between them.

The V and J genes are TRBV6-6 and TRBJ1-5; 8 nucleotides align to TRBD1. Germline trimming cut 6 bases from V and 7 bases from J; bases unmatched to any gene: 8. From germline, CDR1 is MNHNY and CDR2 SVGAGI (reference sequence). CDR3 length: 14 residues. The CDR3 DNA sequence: TGTGCCAGCAGCCCCGACAGGGGCGGACAGCCCCAGCATTTT. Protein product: CASSPDRGGQPQHF.

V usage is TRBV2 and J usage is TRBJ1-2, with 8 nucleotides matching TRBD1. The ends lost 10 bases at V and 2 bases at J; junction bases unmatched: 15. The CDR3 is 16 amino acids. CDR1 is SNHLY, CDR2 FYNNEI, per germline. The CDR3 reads CANPGQEDRANYGYTF. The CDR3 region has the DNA TGTGCCAACCCGGGACAGGAAGATAGGGCCAACTATGGCTACACCTTC. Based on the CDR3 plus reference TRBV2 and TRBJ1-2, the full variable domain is EPEVTQTPSHQVTQMGQEVILRCVPISNHLYFYWYRQILGQKVEFLVSFYNNEISEKSEIFDDQFSVERPDGSNFTLKIRSTKLEDSAMYFCANPGQEDRANYGYTFGSGTRLTVV.

CDR3 sequence reads: CASSPGQPYQPQHF. The DNA of the CDR3 is TGTGCCAGTAGTCCAGGGCAGCCTTATCAGCCCCAGCATTTT. The V gene is TRBV19, the J gene TRBJ1-5; possible D gene TRBD1, 5 bases. V lost 5 bases, J lost 5 bases, and 13 bases lay in between. The CDR3 totals 14 residues. The V gene's germline CDR1 is LNHDA and CDR2 SQIVND (reference sequence).

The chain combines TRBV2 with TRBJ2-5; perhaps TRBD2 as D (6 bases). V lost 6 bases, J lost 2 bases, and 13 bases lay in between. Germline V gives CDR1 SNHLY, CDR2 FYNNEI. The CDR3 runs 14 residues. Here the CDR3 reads CASRRGRGQETQYF. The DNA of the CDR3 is TGTGCCAGCAGGCGGGGACGGGGACAAGAGACCCAGTACTTC.

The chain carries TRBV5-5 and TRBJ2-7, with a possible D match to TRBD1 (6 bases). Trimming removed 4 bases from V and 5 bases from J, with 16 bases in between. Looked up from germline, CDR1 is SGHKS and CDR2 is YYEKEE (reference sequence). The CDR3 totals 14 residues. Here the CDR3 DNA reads TGTGCCAGCAGCGTACAGGGACCGAAGAACGAGCAGTACTTC. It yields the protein CASSVQGPKNEQYF.

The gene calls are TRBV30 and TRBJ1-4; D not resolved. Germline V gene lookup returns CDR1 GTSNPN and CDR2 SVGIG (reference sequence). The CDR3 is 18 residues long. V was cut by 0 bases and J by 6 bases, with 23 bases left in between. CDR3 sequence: CAWSVVGGFGREHEKLFF. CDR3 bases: TGTGCCTGGAGTGTAGTTGGCGGGTTTGGCCGGGAACATGAAAAACTGTTTTTT.

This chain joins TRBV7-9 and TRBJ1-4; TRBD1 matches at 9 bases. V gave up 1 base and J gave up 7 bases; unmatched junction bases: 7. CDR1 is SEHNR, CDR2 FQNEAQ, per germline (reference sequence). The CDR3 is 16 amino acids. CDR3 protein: CASSLVMGQGFEKLFF. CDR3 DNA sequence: TGTGCCAGCAGCTTAGTTATGGGACAGGGTTTTGAAAAACTGTTTTTT.

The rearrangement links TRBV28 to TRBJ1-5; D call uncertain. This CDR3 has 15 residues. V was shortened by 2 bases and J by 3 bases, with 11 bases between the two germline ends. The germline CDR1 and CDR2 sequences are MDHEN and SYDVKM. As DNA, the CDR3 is TGTGCCAGCAGTTTACCCAGGTCCTTCAATCAGCCCCAGCATTTT. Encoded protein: CASSLPRSFNQPQHF.

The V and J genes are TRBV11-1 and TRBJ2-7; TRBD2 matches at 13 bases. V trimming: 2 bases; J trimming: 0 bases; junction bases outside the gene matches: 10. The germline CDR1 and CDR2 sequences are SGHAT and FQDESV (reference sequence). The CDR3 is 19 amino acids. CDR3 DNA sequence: TGTGCCAGCAGCTTATCCGGGACTAGCGGGGTTCCTGCCTCCTACGAGCAGTACTTC. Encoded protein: CASSLSGTSGVPASYEQYF.

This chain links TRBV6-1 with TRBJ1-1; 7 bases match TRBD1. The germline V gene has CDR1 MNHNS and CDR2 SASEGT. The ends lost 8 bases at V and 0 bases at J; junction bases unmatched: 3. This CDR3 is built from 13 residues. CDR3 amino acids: CASPGTVNTEAFF. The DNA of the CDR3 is TGTGCCAGCCCCGGGACAGTGAACACTGAAGCTTTCTTT.

CDR3: CASSFRGGLGNEQFF. The CDR3 region has the DNA TGTGCCAGCAGCTTCCGGGGTGGACTCGGGAATGAGCAGTTCTTC. The genes are TRBV5-8 and TRBJ2-1, with D maybe TRBD2 (5 bases). Germline CDR1 is SGHTS and CDR2 is YDEGEE. V was clipped by 2 bases and J by 7 bases, with 16 bases between them. The CDR3 sequence is 15 residues long.

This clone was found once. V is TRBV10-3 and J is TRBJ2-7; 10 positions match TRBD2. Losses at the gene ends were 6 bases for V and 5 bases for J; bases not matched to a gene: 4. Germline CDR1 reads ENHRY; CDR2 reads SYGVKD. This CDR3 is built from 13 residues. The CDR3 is CAIRGLAENEQYF. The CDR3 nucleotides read TGTGCCATCAGAGGACTAGCGGAGAACGAGCAGTACTTC.

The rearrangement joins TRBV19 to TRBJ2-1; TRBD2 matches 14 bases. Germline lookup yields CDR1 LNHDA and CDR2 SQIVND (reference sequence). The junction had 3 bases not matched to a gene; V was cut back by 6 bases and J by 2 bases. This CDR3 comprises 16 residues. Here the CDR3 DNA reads TGTGCCAGTAGCCCGGGACTAGCGGGGGCCTACAATGAGCAGTTCTTC. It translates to CASSPGLAGAYNEQFF. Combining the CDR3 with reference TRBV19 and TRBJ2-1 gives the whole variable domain DGGITQSPKYLFRKEGQNVTLSCEQNLNHDAMYWYRQDPGQGLRLIYYSQIVNDFQKGDIAEGYSVSREKKESFPLTVTSAQKNPTAFYLCASSPGLAGAYNEQFFGPGTRLTVL.

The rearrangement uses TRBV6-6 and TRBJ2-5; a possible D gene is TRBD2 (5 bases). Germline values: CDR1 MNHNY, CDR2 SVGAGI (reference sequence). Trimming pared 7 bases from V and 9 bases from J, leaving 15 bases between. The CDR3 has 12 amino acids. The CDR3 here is CASISSSGAQYF. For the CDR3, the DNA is TGTGCCAGCATCTCCTCCTCCGGGGCCCAGTACTTC.